The source of this TCR beta chain is a study of blood T cells in healthy people across ages. CDR1 is LGHNA, CDR2 YNFKEQ, per germline. The V gene end was trimmed by 10 bases and the J gene end by 10 bases; junction bases not matched to a gene: 9. The length of the CDR3 is 11 residues. Healthy Caucasians from Russia aged about 6 to 90 served as donors. Extraction of total RNA produced a minimum of 5.5 micrograms from each sample. Broader study findings: The study found more naive CD4+ cells and higher diversity in long-lived than aged donors.

Comment on this clonotype: The antigen remains unidentified.

For the second PCR, which ran for roughly 6 to 12 cycles, a sample-barcoded 5' primer and a J-beta primer mix were used. TCRdb used MiXCR to reprocess the 5' RACE reads, holding one entry per CDR3 protein. This table has 750,000 to 950,000 distinct CDR3 sequences, roughly 28% appearing once. These sequences were also reported in another study, on T cells of mothers and their children.

Sequences were obtained from blood. This chain links TRBV4-2 with TRBJ1-1; 7 nucleotides match TRBD1. The sequence came from a woman between 40 and 50 years old in good health. CDR3 amino acids: CATSGGVGAFF. DNA of the CDR3: TGTGCCACCTCAGGGGGGGTTGGAGCTTTCTTT.